The 17 T cell receptor beta chains reported below all come from one sample, sequenced in a study of blood T cell repertoires in COVID-19. Generated by immunoSEQ multiplex PCR, the TCRdb table keeps only in-frame clones and is missing some. In the table there are approximately 48,000 clones, more than 80% of which are singletons. Sequencing was carried out using peripheral blood. Every receptor here comes from a man between 60 and 75 years old with acute or convalescent COVID-19.

This chain connects TRBV27 to TRBJ2-1; 9 nucleotides align to TRBD1. Germline CDR1 reads MNHEY; CDR2 reads SMNVEV (reference sequence). The ends lost 5 bases at V and 4 bases at J; junction bases unmatched: 12. The CDR3 sequence is 17 residues long. CDR3 bases: TGTGCCAGCAGTCTGCTAACCGGGACAGGGATTTACAATGAGCAGTTCTTC. This encodes CASSLLTGTGIYNEQFF.

The V and J genes are TRBV28 and TRBJ1-2; possibly TRBD1 for D (5 bases). The ends were cut back, 6 bases at V and 4 bases at J, with 18 bases in the middle. There are 15 residues in the CDR3. CDR1 and CDR2 from the germline V gene are MDHEN and SYDVKM. CDR3: CASSQGVSTTYGYTF. The CDR3 region has the DNA TGTGCCAGCAGCCAAGGGGTCTCCACGACCTATGGCTACACCTTC.

This chain uses TRBV10-3 with TRBJ2-1, with 8 positions matching TRBD2. Per germline, CDR1 ENHRY and CDR2 SYGVKD. The CDR3 contains 16 residues. The V and J ends lost 0 bases and 0 bases, in that order; junction bases with no gene match: 1. Written as DNA, the CDR3 is TGTGCCATCAGTGAGTCGAGCGGGAGCTCCTACAATGAGCAGTTCTTC. This encodes CAISESSGSSYNEQFF.

The chain couples TRBV4-1 to TRBJ1-2; 7 bases align to TRBD1. This CDR3 is built from 21 residues. Germline CDR1 reads MGHRA; CDR2 reads YSYEKL. With V trimmed by 1 base and J by 5 bases, 25 bases remained unmatched. CDR3 amino acids: CASSQVAGVLAGRQGVYGYTF. DNA of the CDR3: TGCGCCAGCAGCCAAGTGGCTGGCGTTTTAGCCGGTCGCCAGGGGGTGTATGGCTACACCTTC.

This rearrangement joins TRBV19 to TRBJ2-1, with 9 nucleotides matching TRBD1. The CDR3 covers 16 residues. Germline V gene sequence: CDR1 LNHDA, CDR2 SQIVND (reference sequence). The J segment lost 6 bases and the V segment lost 4 bases, leaving 10 bases of the junction unmatched. CDR3 residues: CASSTRDRVPLNEQFF. CDR3 bases: TGTGCCAGTAGTACCAGGGACAGGGTCCCCCTCAATGAGCAGTTCTTC.

The chain employs TRBV28 and TRBJ2-7; no firm D call. Germline CDR1 is MDHEN and CDR2 is SYDVKM. This CDR3 is built from 13 residues. Deletions cut 5 bases from V and 7 bases from J, with 15 bases between. The CDR3 DNA follows: TGTGCCAGCAGTCCCCGGTTGTTCGGGGAGCAGTACTTC. Its translation is CASSPRLFGEQYF.

The chain couples TRBV2 to TRBJ2-1; 7 bases are a match to TRBD1. Germline lookup yields CDR1 SNHLY and CDR2 FYNNEI. The CDR3 length is 13 residues. Trimming took 5 bases from V and 10 from J; bases not matched to a gene: 8. Here the CDR3 DNA reads TGTGCCAGCAGTCTATCGGTACAGGGGGAGCAGTTCTTC. Protein product: CASSLSVQGEQFF.

V is TRBV7-2 and J is TRBJ2-7, with a weak D call TRBD2 (6 bases). The V gene lost 11 bases and the J gene lost 0 bases, with 17 bases spanning the gap. The CDR3 spans 14 residues. The germline CDR1 and CDR2 sequences are SGHTA and FQGNSA. CDR3 in DNA: TGTGCCTCCCTACCCGGGGGTGTCTCCTACGAGCAGTACTTC. It translates to CASLPGGVSYEQYF.

The chain combines TRBV5-1 with TRBJ2-5, with a tentative D call TRBD2 (6 bases). Looked up from germline, CDR1 is SGHRS and CDR2 is YFSETQ. Trimming stripped 2 bases from V and 3 bases from J, with 14 bases between. This CDR3 has 15 amino acids. CDR3 sequence: CASSLFGTGEETQYF. Here the CDR3 DNA reads TGCGCCAGCAGCTTATTCGGGACTGGCGAAGAGACCCAGTACTTC.

This clone has a count of ten or more. Here the CDR3 reads CASSLRSTGGDYGYTF. The CDR3 coding sequence is TGTGCCAGCAGCTTGCGATCGACAGGGGGAGACTATGGCTACACCTTC. The rearrangement links TRBV5-6 to TRBJ1-2, with 9 bases fitting TRBD1. V shed 1 base and J 3 bases; nucleotides not matched to a gene: 7. Germline CDR1 SGHDT, CDR2 YYEEEE. The CDR3 runs to 16 residues.

The V gene is TRBV2, the J gene TRBJ2-7; 8 bases match TRBD1. Germline CDR1 reads SNHLY; CDR2 reads FYNNEI. This CDR3 comprises 15 residues. J was trimmed by 6 bases and V by 5 bases; bases with no gene match: 12. CDR3: CASSLPYRTGTEQYF. The CDR3 region has the DNA TGTGCCAGCAGTCTCCCCTACCGGACAGGGACCGAGCAGTACTTC.

The chain uses TRBV7-3 and TRBJ2-3; 13 bases line up with TRBD2. This CDR3 region has 16 residues. CDR1 and CDR2 from the germline V gene are SGHTA and FQGTGA. V shed 5 bases, J shed 5 bases, and the junction held 7 bases outside the gene matches. CDR3 sequence (DNA): TGTGCCAGCAGCCCAGGGACTAGCGGGATTGTAGATACGCAGTATTTT. Protein sequence: CASSPGTSGIVDTQYF.

The chain carries TRBV14 and TRBJ2-1, with TRBD2 matching over 10 bases. CDR3 size: 16 residues. Per the germline V gene, CDR1 is SGHDN and CDR2 is FVKESK. Losses at the gene ends were 3 bases for V and 5 bases for J; bases not matched to a gene: 7. The CDR3, as DNA: TGTGCCAGCAGCCATCCCGGACTAGCGGCTAACAATGAGCAGTTCTTC. Amino acids: CASSHPGLAANNEQFF.

V is TRBV7-2 and J is TRBJ2-7; 9 nucleotides line up with TRBD2. CDR3 length: 16 residues. CDR1 and CDR2 (germline): SGHTA, FQGNSA. Germline trimming cut 1 base from V and 0 bases from J; bases unmatched to any gene: 4. CDR3 in amino acids: CASSLVGSGSSYEQYF. The CDR3 bases are TGTGCCAGCAGCTTAGTGGGTAGCGGGAGCTCCTACGAGCAGTACTTC.

The chain is built from TRBV5-1 and TRBJ2-5; weak D call: TRBD1 (6 bases). CDR1 is SGHRS, CDR2 YFSETQ, per germline. With 3 bases removed from V and 3 bases from J, the gap between germline ends came to 9 bases. The CDR3 covers 13 residues. The CDR3: CASSWTVEETQYF. The DNA for the CDR3 is TGCGCCAGCAGCTGGACAGTCGAAGAGACCCAGTACTTC.

V and J are TRBV10-3 and TRBJ2-7, with 8 positions matching TRBD2. There are 15 residues in the CDR3. Germline V CDR1 and CDR2: ENHRY, SYGVKD. V trimming: 4 bases; J trimming: 7 bases; junction bases outside the gene matches: 12. CDR3 amino acids: CAISGASGPFWEQYF. The CDR3 DNA sequence: TGTGCCATCAGTGGGGCTAGCGGGCCTTTCTGGGAGCAGTACTTC.

V is TRBV28 and J is TRBJ1-4, with D uncertain. V shed 5 bases and J shed 2 bases, with 9 bases lying between them. Germline V gene lookup returns CDR1 MDHEN and CDR2 SYDVKM. This CDR3 is 14 amino acids long. The CDR3, as DNA: TGTGCCAGCAGTGCGCCGGGGACTAATGAAAAACTGTTTTTT. The encoded protein is CASSAPGTNEKLFF.